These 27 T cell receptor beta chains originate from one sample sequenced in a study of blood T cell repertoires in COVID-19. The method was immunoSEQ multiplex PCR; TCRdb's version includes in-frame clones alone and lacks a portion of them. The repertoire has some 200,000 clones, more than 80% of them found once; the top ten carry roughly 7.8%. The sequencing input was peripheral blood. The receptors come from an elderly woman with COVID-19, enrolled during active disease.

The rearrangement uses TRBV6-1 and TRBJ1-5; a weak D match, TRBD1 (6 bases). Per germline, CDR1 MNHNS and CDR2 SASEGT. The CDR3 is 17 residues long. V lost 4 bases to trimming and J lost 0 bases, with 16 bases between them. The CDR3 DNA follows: TGTGCCAGCAGTGGGCCTGTGGACAGCTATAGCAATCAGCCCCAGCATTTT. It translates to CASSGPVDSYSNQPQHF.

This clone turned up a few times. This chain's CDR3 is CASSSRTSGIRNEQFF. The CDR3 DNA reads as TGTGCCAGCAGCTCAAGGACTAGCGGGATCAGGAATGAGCAGTTCTTC. This sequence joins TRBV9 and TRBJ2-1, with 12 bases aligning to TRBD2. The junction had 9 bases not matched to a gene; V was cut back by 4 bases and J by 7 bases. From germline, CDR1 is SGDLS and CDR2 YYNGEE. This CDR3 comprises 16 residues.

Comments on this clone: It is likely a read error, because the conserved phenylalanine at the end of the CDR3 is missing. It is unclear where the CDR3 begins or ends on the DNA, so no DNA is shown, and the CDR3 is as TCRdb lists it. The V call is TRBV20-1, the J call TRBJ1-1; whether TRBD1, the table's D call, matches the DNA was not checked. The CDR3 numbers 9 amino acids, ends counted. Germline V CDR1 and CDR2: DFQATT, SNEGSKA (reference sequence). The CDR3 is CSANRTGPN.

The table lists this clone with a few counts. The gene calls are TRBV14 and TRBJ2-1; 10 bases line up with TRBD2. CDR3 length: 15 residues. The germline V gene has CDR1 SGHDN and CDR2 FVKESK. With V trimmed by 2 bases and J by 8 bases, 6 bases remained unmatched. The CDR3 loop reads CASSQQSGRVDEQFF. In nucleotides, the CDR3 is TGTGCCAGCAGCCAACAGAGCGGGAGGGTCGATGAGCAGTTCTTC.

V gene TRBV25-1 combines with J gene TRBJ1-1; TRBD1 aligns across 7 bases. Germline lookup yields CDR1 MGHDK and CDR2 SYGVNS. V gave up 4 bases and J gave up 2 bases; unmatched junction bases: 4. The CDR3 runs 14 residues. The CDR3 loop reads CASSGDSYNTEAFF. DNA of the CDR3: TGTGCCAGCAGTGGGGACAGTTACAACACTGAAGCTTTCTTT.

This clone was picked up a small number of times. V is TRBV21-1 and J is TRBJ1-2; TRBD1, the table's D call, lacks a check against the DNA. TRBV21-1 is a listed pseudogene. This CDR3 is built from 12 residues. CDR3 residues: CARPGVRAGYTF. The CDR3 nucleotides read TGTGCCAGGCCAGGGGTGCGCGCTGGCTACACCTTC.

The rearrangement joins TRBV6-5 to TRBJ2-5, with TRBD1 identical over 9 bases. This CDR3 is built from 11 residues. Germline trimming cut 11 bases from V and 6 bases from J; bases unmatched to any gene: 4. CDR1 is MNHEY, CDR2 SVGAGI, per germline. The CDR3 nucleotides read TGTGCCGGGGGACAGGGTCAGACCCAGTACTTC. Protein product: CAGGQGQTQYF.

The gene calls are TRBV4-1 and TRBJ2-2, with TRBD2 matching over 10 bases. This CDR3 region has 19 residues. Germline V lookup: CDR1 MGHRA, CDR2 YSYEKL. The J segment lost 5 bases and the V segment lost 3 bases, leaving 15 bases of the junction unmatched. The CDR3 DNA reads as TGCGCCAGCAGCCAGCGACTAGCGGGTCCCAGGAGCGGTACCGGGGAGCTGTTTTTT. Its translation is CASSQRLAGPRSGTGELFF.

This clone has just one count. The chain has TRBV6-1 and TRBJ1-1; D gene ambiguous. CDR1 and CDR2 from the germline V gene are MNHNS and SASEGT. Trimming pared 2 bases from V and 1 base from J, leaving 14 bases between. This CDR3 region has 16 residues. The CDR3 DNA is TGTGCCAGCAGTGAACAGGCCCGGAGGGCGAACACTGAAGCTTTCTTT. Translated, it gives CASSEQARRANTEAFF.

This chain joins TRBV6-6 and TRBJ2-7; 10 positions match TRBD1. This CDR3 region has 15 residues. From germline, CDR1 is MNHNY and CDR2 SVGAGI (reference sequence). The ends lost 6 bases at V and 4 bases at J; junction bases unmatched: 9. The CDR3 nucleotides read TGTGCCAGCAGCCAGGGACAGGGGCGTTTTTACGAGCAGTACTTC. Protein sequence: CASSQGQGRFYEQYF.

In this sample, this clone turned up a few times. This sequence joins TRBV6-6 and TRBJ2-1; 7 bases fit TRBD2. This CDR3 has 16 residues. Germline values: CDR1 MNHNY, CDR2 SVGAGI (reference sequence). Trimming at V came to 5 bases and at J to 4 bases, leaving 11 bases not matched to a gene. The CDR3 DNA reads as TGTGCCAGCAGTCTCCCTGGCGGGAGAAGTTACAATGAGCAGTTCTTC. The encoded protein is CASSLPGGRSYNEQFF.

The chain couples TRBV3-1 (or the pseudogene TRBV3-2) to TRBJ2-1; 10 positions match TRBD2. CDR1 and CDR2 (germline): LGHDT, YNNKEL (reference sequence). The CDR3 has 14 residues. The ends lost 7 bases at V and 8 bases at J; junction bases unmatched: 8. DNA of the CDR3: TGTGCCAGCAAAAAGCGGGGGGGCATCCATGAGCAGTTCTTC. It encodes CASKKRGGIHEQFF.

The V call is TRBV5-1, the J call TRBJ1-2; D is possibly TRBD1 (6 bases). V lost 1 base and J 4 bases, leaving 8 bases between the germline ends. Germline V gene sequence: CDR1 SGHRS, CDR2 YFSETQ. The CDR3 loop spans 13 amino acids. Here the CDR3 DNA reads TGCGCCAGCAGCTTGACAGGGTTCTATGGCTACACCTTC. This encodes CASSLTGFYGYTF. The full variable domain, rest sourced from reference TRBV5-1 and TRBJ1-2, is KAGVTQTPRYLIKTRGQQVTLSCSPISGHRSVSWYQQTPGQGLQFLFEYFSETQRNKGNFPGRFSGRQFSNSRSEMNVSTLELGDSALYLCASSLTGFYGYTFGSGTRLTVV.

DNA of the CDR3: TGCGCCAGCAGCTTGGTGGGAGGGACCTACGAGCAGTACTTC. Protein product: CASSLVGGTYEQYF. The chain couples TRBV5-1 to TRBJ2-7, with TRBD2 matching over 7 bases. Germline lookup yields CDR1 SGHRS and CDR2 YFSETQ. The CDR3 covers 14 residues. The ends lost 0 bases at V and 2 bases at J; junction bases unmatched: 2.

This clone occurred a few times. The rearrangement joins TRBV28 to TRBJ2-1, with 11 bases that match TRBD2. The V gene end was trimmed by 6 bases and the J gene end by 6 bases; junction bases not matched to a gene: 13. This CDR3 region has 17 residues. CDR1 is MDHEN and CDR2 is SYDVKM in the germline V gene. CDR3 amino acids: CASSTFSGRATLNEQFF. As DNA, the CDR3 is TGTGCCAGCAGCACTTTTAGCGGGAGGGCCACCCTCAATGAGCAGTTCTTC.

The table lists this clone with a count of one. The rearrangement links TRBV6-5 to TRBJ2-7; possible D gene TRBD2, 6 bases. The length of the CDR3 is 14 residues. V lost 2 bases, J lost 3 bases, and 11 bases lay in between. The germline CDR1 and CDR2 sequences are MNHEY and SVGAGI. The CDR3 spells CASSYLAEGYEQYF. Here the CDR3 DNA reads TGTGCCAGCAGTTACCTGGCGGAGGGCTACGAGCAGTACTTC.

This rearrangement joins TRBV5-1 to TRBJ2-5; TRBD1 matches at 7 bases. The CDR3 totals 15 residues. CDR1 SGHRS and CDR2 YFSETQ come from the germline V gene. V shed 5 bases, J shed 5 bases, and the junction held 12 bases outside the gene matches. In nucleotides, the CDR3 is TGCGCCAGCAGATCCGGGACAGCTACAGTCGAGACCCAGTACTTC. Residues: CASRSGTATVETQYF.

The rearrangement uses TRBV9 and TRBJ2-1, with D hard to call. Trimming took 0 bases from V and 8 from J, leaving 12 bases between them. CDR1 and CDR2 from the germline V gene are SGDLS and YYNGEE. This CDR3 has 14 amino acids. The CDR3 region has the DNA TGTGCCAGCAGCGTAGGGGCCACGGTAGATGAGCAGTTCTTC. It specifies CASSVGATVDEQFF.

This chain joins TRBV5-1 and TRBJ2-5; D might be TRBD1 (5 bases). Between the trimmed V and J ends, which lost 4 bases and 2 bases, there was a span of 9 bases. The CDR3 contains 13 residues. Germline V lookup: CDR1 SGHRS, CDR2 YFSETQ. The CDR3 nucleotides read TGCGCCAGCAGCGTGACAGTACAAGAGACCCAGTACTTC. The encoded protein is CASSVTVQETQYF.

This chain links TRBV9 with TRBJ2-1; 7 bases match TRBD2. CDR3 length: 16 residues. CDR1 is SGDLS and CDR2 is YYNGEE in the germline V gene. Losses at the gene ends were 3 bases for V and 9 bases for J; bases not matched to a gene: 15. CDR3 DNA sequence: TGTGCCAGCAGCGCCCCGGGGGGTTCGCTCCTAAGTGAGCAGTTCTTC. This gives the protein CASSAPGGSLLSEQFF.

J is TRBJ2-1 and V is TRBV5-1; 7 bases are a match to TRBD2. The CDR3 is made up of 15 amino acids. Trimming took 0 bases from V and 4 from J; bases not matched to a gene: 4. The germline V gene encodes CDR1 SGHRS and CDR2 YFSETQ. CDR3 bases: TGCGCCAGCAGCTTGGTTGCGGGAGTTTACAATGAGCAGTTCTTC. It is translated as CASSLVAGVYNEQFF.

For the CDR3, the DNA is TGTGCCAGCAGCCAAGCACCTAGCGGGGGGACTGAGACCCAGTACTTC. This gives the protein CASSQAPSGGTETQYF. The V gene is TRBV3-1 (or the pseudogene TRBV3-2), the J gene TRBJ2-5; 11 bases fit TRBD2. This CDR3 region has 16 residues. CDR1 and CDR2 from the germline V gene are LGHDT and YNNKEL (reference sequence). V was pared by 1 base and J by 5 bases, with 6 bases of the junction left unmatched.

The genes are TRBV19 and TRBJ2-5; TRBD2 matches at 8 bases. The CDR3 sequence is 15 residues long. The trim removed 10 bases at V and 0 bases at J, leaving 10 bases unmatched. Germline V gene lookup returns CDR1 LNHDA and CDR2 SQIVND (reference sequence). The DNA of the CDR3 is TGTGCCACCACGGGAGGGCTTTCCAACCAAGAGACCCAGTACTTC. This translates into CATTGGLSNQETQYF.

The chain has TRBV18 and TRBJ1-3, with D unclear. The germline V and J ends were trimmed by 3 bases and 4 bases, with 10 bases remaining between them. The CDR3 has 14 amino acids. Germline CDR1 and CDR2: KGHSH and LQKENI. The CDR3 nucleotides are TGTGCCAGCTCACCCCCATCGGGAGGAAACACCATATATTTT. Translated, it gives CASSPPSGGNTIYF.

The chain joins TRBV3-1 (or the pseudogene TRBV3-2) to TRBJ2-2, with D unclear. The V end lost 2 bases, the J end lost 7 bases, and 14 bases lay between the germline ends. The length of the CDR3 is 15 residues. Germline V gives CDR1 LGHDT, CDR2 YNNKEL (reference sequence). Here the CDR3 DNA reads TGTGCCAGCAGCCAAACGAGAATAAGTATCGGGGAGCTGTTTTTT. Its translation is CASSQTRISIGELFF.

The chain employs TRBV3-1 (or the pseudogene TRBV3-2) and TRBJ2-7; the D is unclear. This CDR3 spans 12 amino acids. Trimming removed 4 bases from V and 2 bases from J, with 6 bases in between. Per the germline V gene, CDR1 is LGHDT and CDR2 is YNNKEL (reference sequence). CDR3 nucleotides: TGTGCCAGCAGCCGGGCTCCCTACGAGCAGTACTTC. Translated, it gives CASSRAPYEQYF.

Here the CDR3 reads CSAGVEETQYF. The CDR3, as DNA: TGCAGTGCGGGAGTCGAAGAGACCCAGTACTTC. The genes are TRBV20-1 and TRBJ2-5, with D possibly TRBD2 on 5 matching bases. The CDR3 totals 11 residues. The germline gives CDR1 DFQATT, CDR2 SNEGSKA (reference sequence). V lost 6 bases and J 3 bases, leaving 8 bases between the germline ends.